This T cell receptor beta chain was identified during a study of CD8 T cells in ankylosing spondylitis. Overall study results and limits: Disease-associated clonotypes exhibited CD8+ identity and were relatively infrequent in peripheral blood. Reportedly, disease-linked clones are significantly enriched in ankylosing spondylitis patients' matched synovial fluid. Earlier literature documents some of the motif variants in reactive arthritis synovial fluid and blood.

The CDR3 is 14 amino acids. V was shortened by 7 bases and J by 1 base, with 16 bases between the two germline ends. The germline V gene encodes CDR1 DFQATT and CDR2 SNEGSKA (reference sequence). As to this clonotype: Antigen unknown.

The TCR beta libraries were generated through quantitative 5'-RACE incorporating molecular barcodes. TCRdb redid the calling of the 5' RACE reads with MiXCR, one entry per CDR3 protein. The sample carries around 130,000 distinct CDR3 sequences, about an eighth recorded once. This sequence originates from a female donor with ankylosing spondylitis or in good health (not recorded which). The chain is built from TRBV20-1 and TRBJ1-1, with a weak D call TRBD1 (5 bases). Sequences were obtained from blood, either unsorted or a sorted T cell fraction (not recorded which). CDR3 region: CSGTAGGGNTEAFF. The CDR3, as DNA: TGCAGTGGTACGGCTGGGGGAGGGAACACTGAAGCTTTCTTT.